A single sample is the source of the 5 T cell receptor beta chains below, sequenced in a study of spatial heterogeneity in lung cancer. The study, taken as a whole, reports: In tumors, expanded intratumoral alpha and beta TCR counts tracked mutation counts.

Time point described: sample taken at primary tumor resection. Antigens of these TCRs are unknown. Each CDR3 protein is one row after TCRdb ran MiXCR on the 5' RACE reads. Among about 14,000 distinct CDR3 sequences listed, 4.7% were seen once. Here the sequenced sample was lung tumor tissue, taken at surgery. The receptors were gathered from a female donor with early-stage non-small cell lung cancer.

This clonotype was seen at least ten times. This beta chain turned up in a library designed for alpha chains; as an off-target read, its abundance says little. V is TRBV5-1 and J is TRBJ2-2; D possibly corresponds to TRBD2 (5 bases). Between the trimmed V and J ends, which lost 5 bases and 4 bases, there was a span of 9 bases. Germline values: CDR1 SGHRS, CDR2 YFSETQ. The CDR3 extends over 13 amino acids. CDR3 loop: CASSEGTTGELFF. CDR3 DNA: TGCGCCAGCAGTGAGGGAACCACCGGGGAGCTGTTTTTT.

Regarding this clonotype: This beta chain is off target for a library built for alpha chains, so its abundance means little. Here the CDR3 DNA reads TGTGCCAGCAGCCGGGGGACAACTTATGGCTACACCTTC. Its protein is CASSRGTTYGYTF. The rearrangement links TRBV16 to TRBJ1-2; D perhaps matches TRBD1 (6 bases). Germline V gives CDR1 KGHSY, CDR2 FQNENV. The CDR3 sequence is 13 residues long. V was clipped by 4 bases and J by 5 bases, with 11 bases between them. The full variable domain, its missing parts supplied by reference TRBV16 and TRBJ1-2, is GEEVAQTPKHLVRGEGQKAKLYCAPIKGHSYVFWYQQVLKNEFKFLISFQNENVFDETGMPKERFSAKCLPNSPCSLEIQATKLEDSAVYFCASSRGTTYGYTFGSGTRLTVV.

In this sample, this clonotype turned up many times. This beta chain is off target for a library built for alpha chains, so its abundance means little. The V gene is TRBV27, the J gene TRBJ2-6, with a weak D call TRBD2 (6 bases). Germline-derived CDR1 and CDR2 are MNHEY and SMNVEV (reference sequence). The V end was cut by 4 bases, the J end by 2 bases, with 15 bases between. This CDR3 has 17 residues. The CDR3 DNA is TGTGCCAGCAGTTCAGGGCTAGCGATGGCTGGGGCCAACGTCCTGACTTTC. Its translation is CASSSGLAMAGANVLTF.

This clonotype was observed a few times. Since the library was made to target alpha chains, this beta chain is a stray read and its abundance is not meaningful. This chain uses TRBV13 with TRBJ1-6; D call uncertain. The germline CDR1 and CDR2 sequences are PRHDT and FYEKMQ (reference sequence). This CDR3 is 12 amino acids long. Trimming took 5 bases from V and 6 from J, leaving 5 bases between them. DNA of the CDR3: TGTGCCAGCAGCGATATTAATTCACCCCTCCACTTT. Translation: CASSDINSPLHF.

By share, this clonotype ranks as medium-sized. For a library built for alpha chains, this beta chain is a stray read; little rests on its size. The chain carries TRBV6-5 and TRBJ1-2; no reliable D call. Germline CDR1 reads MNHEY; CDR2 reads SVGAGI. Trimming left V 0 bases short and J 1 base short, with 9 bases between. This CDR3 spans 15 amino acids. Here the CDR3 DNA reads TGTGCCAGCAGTTACTCGATTCAAAATAACTATGGCTACACCTTC. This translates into CASSYSIQNNYGYTF.